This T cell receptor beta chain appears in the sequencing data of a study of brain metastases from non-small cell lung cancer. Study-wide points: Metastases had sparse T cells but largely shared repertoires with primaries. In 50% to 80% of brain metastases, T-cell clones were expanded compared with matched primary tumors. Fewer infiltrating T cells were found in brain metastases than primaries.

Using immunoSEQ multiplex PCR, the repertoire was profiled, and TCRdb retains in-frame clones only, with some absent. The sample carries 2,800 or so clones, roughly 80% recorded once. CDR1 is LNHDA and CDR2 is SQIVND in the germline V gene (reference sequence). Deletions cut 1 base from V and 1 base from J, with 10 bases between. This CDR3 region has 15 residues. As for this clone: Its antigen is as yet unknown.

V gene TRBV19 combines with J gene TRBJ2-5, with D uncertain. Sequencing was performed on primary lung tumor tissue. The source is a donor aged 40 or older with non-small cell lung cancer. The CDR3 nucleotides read TGTGCCAGTAGTATAGGTACAGACATCCAAGAGACCCAGTACTTC. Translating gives CASSIGTDIQETQYF.